This is a list of T cell receptor beta chains from one sample in a study of T cells expressing NK-cell markers. After re-calling the 5' RACE reads, TCRdb lists one entry per CDR3 protein, DNA absent. The table lists about 260,000 distinct CDR3 sequences. Sequencing was done on a sample of blood T cells: a sorted CD56 or NKG2C T cell subset, CD4+ or CD8+ T cells, or bulk PBMC T cells (not recorded which). The receptors stem from a man between 18 and 29 years old in good health. The CDR3 runs from the conserved cysteine through the conserved F or W.

TRBJ2-1 | TRBV6-5 | CASSYSNNEQFF
TRBJ1-2 | TRBV6-5 | CASSFNRLGYTF
TRBJ2-5 | TRBV9 | CASSPRSLAETQYF
TRBJ2-3 | TRBV27 | CASSLRPGRSTDTQYF
TRBJ1-6 | TRBV5-5 | CASSLQGGNSPLHF
TRBJ2-2 | TRBV21-1 | CASSKGSGDSEGHTGELFF
TRBJ1-5 | TRBV7-2 | CASTILPLQPQHF
TRBJ2-2 | TRBV5-1 | CASSFRQNTGELFF
TRBJ2-6 | TRBV11-2 | CASCPSGANVLTF
TRBJ2-5 | TRBV5-1 | CASRPNPGSGETQYF
TRBJ2-1 | TRBV15 | CATSRTTLAPVYNEQFF
TRBJ2-3 | TRBV15 | CATSNGQGSTDTQYF
TRBJ2-2 | TRBV12-3/TRBV12-4 | CASSLAGGTGELFF
TRBJ2-2 | TRBV25-1 | CASSLSGVPGELFF
TRBJ1-5 | TRBV12-3/TRBV12-4 | CASKMDRNQPQHF
TRBJ2-2 | TRBV12-3/TRBV12-4 | CASSKFGPTGELFF
TRBJ1-1 | TRBV6-6 | CACRAGFYTEAFF
TRBJ2-7 | TRBV20-1 | CSGADQGQTYEQYF
TRBJ1-2 | TRBV28 | CASSPWDYYGYTF
TRBJ2-2 | TRBV14 | CASSVILGGELFF
TRBJ2-2 | TRBV20-1 | CSARLSGTGELFF
TRBJ1-1 | TRBV3-1 | CASSQAQGGAFF
TRBJ1-4 | TRBV6-1 | CASRKGGENEKLFF
TRBJ2-3 | TRBV15 | CATSITSGADTQYF
TRBJ2-7 | TRBV7-2 | CASSISQGARDEQYF
TRBJ2-1 | TRBV4-3 | CASSQDGSRILYNEQFF
TRBJ2-3 | TRBV20-1 | CSATVIGRTENTQYF
TRBJ2-2 | TRBV12-3/TRBV12-4 | CASSFPTGGDGELFF
TRBJ2-2 | TRBV7-9 | CASEEPGLAVHTGELFF
TRBJ1-2 | TRBV29-1 | CSVEEPPSQTLANYGYTF
TRBJ2-5 | TRBV7-2 | CASSFIRGRRQETQYF
TRBJ2-3 | TRBV20-1 | CSASPIWSTDTQYF
TRBJ2-1 | TRBV30 | CAWAPQAYNEQFF
TRBJ2-1 | TRBV11-1 | CASSLEGTGAVKRNEQFF
TRBJ2-2 | TRBV7-6 | CASSSTSGHTGELFF
TRBJ1-1 | TRBV5-6 | CASSLRRGRWDTEAFF
TRBJ2-1 | TRBV7-7 | CASSLGDSVYNEQFF
TRBJ2-5 | TRBV28 | CASSNRLAGFSQETQYF
TRBJ2-1 | TRBV23-1 | CATYTTRNEQFF
TRBJ1-2 | TRBV7-2 | CASSSDSLSGYGYTF